A selection of T cell receptor beta chains follows, all from one sample in a study of blood T cell repertoires in COVID-19. The protocol was immunoSEQ multiplex PCR, while the TCRdb copy is restricted to in-frame clones and leaves out a portion. There are 390,000 or so clones in the sample; 80% to 90% occur only once, and about 10% lies in the top ten. Material for sequencing was peripheral blood. The receptors were sampled from a woman aged 25 to 39 with COVID-19, enrolled during active disease. The CDR3 runs from the conserved cysteine through the conserved F or W. Each record gives: J gene, D gene, clone size, V gene, CDR3 DNA, CDR3 protein. A D gene is named only where the DNA matches it firmly. Rows may omit the clone size; those that give it use once, few, many or a size class.

J gene: TRBJ1-1
D gene: TRBD1
clone size: few
V gene: TRBV2
CDR3 DNA: TGTGCCAGCAGTGACGACAGGGACGGTGCTTTCTTT
CDR3 protein: CASSDDRDGAFF

J gene: TRBJ2-3
D gene: .
clone size: .
V gene: TRBV29-1
CDR3 DNA: TGCAGCGTTTGGACTGGCACAGATACGCAGTATTTT
CDR3 protein: CSVWTGTDTQYF

J gene: TRBJ2-1
D gene: TRBD2
clone size: .
V gene: TRBV14
CDR3 DNA: TGTGCCCCCCAAACCACAAGCAAGCGGGATCGGAATGAGCAGTTCTTC
CDR3 protein: CAPQTTSKRDRNEQFF

J gene: TRBJ2-5
D gene: .
clone size: once
V gene: TRBV3-1/TRBV3-2
CDR3 DNA: TGTGCCAGCAGCCAGTATAGGGGCGAGACCCAGTACTTC
CDR3 protein: CASSQYRGETQYF

J gene: TRBJ1-4
D gene: .
clone size: .
V gene: TRBV28
CDR3 DNA: TGTGCCAGCAGTTTCAGGACCCGGGGTGAAAAACTGTTTTTT
CDR3 protein: CASSFRTRGEKLFF

J gene: TRBJ1-5
D gene: .
clone size: .
V gene: TRBV2
CDR3 DNA: TGTGCCAGCATCGCGGGGGCCAATCAGCCCCAGCATTTT
CDR3 protein: CASIAGANQPQHF

J gene: TRBJ2-1
D gene: TRBD2
clone size: .
V gene: TRBV19
CDR3 DNA: TGTGCCAGTAGTATCCAGGGACTATACAATGAGCAGTTCTTC
CDR3 protein: CASSIQGLYNEQFF

J gene: TRBJ2-7
D gene: TRBD2
clone size: .
V gene: TRBV11-2
CDR3 DNA: TGTGCCAGCAGCAAAGGGGCCCAGCGGGGGACGGACGAGCAGTACTTC
CDR3 protein: CASSKGAQRGTDEQYF

J gene: TRBJ2-6
D gene: TRBD1
clone size: .
V gene: TRBV4-1
CDR3 DNA: TGCGCCAGCAGCCATCCGACAGGGACCTTCTCTGGGGCCAACGTCCTGACTTTC
CDR3 protein: CASSHPTGTFSGANVLTF

J gene: TRBJ1-5
D gene: .
clone size: .
V gene: TRBV6-5
CDR3 DNA: TGTGCCAGCAGGGATTCTGGGCAGGCCAATCAGCCCCAGCATTTT
CDR3 protein: CASRDSGQANQPQHF

J gene: TRBJ2-7
D gene: TRBD2
clone size: .
V gene: TRBV9
CDR3 DNA: TGTGCCAGCAGCGCCCAGCCTGATAGCGGGAGTTACGAGCAGTACTTC
CDR3 protein: CASSAQPDSGSYEQYF

J gene: TRBJ2-1
D gene: TRBD2
clone size: .
V gene: TRBV29-1
CDR3 DNA: TGCAGCGTTGAAGAACCTAGCGGGATCACCTACAATGAGCAGTTCTTC
CDR3 protein: CSVEEPSGITYNEQFF

J gene: TRBJ2-1
D gene: .
clone size: .
V gene: TRBV24-1
CDR3 DNA: TGTGCCACCAGTGATTTCCCCCAGGGTAGGAATGAGCAGTTCTTC
CDR3 protein: CATSDFPQGRNEQFF

J gene: TRBJ1-2
D gene: .
clone size: .
V gene: TRBV3-1/TRBV3-2
CDR3 DNA: TGTGCCAGCAGCCAAGTCCGTAACTATGGCTACACCTTC
CDR3 protein: CASSQVRNYGYTF

J gene: TRBJ2-7
D gene: TRBD2
clone size: .
V gene: TRBV7-2
CDR3 DNA: TGTGCCAGCAGCTTAGGAGGAGCGGGAGTGGCCGAGCAGTACTTC
CDR3 protein: CASSLGGAGVAEQYF

J gene: TRBJ2-3
D gene: TRBD1
clone size: .
V gene: TRBV30
CDR3 DNA: TGTGCTGCTGCAAGGGGACAGGCGGATACGCAGTATTTT
CDR3 protein: CAAARGQADTQYF

J gene: TRBJ2-5
D gene: .
clone size: .
V gene: TRBV19
CDR3 DNA: TGTGCCAGTAGACCAACCAGGGGCCCTCAAGAGACCCAGTACTTC
CDR3 protein: CASRPTRGPQETQYF

J gene: TRBJ1-1
D gene: .
clone size: .
V gene: TRBV7-9
CDR3 DNA: TGTGCCAGCAGCTTACTCGCGGGATTCCGAGGCACTGAAGCTTTCTTT
CDR3 protein: CASSLLAGFRGTEAFF

J gene: TRBJ2-5
D gene: TRBD2
clone size: .
V gene: TRBV5-1
CDR3 DNA: TGCGCCAGCAGCTTGAGAGGTCTAGCGGGAGAAGAGACCCAGTACTTC
CDR3 protein: CASSLRGLAGEETQYF

J gene: TRBJ2-7
D gene: .
clone size: .
V gene: TRBV30
CDR3 DNA: TGTGCCTGGAGGCAGATGGACTACTCCTACGAGCAGTACTTC
CDR3 protein: CAWRQMDYSYEQYF

J gene: TRBJ2-7
D gene: TRBD2
clone size: .
V gene: TRBV28
CDR3 DNA: TGTGCCAGCAGTCCATTAGCGGGAGGAACTTACGAGCAGTACTTC
CDR3 protein: CASSPLAGGTYEQYF

J gene: TRBJ2-2
D gene: TRBD2
clone size: .
V gene: TRBV2
CDR3 DNA: TGTGCCAGCACACTAGCGGGAGGACCCACCGGGGAGCTGTTTTTT
CDR3 protein: CASTLAGGPTGELFF

J gene: TRBJ2-1
D gene: TRBD2
clone size: .
V gene: TRBV5-4
CDR3 DNA: TGTGCCAGCAGCTTCGGGACTAGCGGGTCCTACAATGAGCAGTTCTTC
CDR3 protein: CASSFGTSGSYNEQFF

J gene: TRBJ2-7
D gene: TRBD1
clone size: .
V gene: TRBV10-1
CDR3 DNA: TGCGCCAGCAGTGATCATGAGACAGGGTCAAGGTACTTC
CDR3 protein: CASSDHETGSRYF

J gene: TRBJ1-5
D gene: TRBD1
clone size: .
V gene: TRBV19
CDR3 DNA: TGTGCCAGTACCTCCGGACAGGGAGTTTATAGCAATCAGCCCCAGCATTTT
CDR3 protein: CASTSGQGVYSNQPQHF

J gene: TRBJ2-5
D gene: .
clone size: .
V gene: TRBV10-3
CDR3 DNA: TGTGCCATCATGGACGCGCGGGGAGGAAGGGAGACCCAGTACTTC
CDR3 protein: CAIMDARGGRETQYF

J gene: TRBJ2-7
D gene: TRBD2
clone size: .
V gene: TRBV6-1
CDR3 DNA: TGTGCCAGCAGTGAAGGGGGAGGGCTAGAGAGCTACGAGCAGTACTTC
CDR3 protein: CASSEGGGLESYEQYF

J gene: TRBJ2-2
D gene: TRBD1
clone size: few
V gene: TRBV6-5
CDR3 DNA: TGTGCCAGCAGTTATTCTCAGGGGGCCGGGGAGCTGTTTTTT
CDR3 protein: CASSYSQGAGELFF

J gene: TRBJ2-7
D gene: .
clone size: .
V gene: TRBV5-1
CDR3 DNA: TGCGCCAGCAGCTTGGGAACGCAGGTTAATTGGGCCTACGAGCAGTACTTC
CDR3 protein: CASSLGTQVNWAYEQYF

J gene: TRBJ1-6
D gene: TRBD1
clone size: few
V gene: TRBV10-1
CDR3 DNA: TGCGCCAGCAGTGAAGGTCGGACAGGAGTTTCACCCCTCCACTTT
CDR3 protein: CASSEGRTGVSPLHF

J gene: TRBJ2-7
D gene: .
clone size: .
V gene: TRBV7-3
CDR3 DNA: TGTGCCAGCAGCTTCCGCTATTCTGACGAGCAGTACTTC
CDR3 protein: CASSFRYSDEQYF

J gene: TRBJ2-1
D gene: TRBD1
clone size: few
V gene: TRBV7-9
CDR3 DNA: TGTGCCAGCAGCGCCCCGGGACAGGGATACAATGAGCAGTTCTTC
CDR3 protein: CASSAPGQGYNEQFF

J gene: TRBJ1-4
D gene: .
clone size: .
V gene: TRBV7-9
CDR3 DNA: TGTGCCAGCAGCCCCCGGATCACAGAGCCAACTAATGAAAAACTGTTTTTT
CDR3 protein: CASSPRITEPTNEKLFF

J gene: TRBJ2-5
D gene: TRBD2
clone size: once
V gene: TRBV7-9
CDR3 DNA: TGTGCCAGCAGCTTCCAGGCGCTAGCGGGAGAGACCCAGTACTTC
CDR3 protein: CASSFQALAGETQYF

J gene: TRBJ2-4
D gene: .
clone size: .
V gene: TRBV4-3
CDR3 DNA: TGCGCCAGCAGCCAAGATGGAGGCCCCAAAAACATTCAGTACTTC
CDR3 protein: CASSQDGGPKNIQYF

J gene: TRBJ2-7
D gene: TRBD1
clone size: .
V gene: TRBV5-1
CDR3 DNA: TGCGCCAGCAGCCTACAGGGGTACGAGCAGTACTTC
CDR3 protein: CASSLQGYEQYF

J gene: TRBJ1-5
D gene: TRBD1
clone size: few
V gene: TRBV30
CDR3 DNA: TGTGCCTGGGGCCGGGACAGTCGAAATCAGCCCCAGCATTTT
CDR3 protein: CAWGRDSRNQPQHF

J gene: TRBJ1-1
D gene: .
clone size: few
V gene: TRBV28
CDR3 DNA: TGTGCCAGCAGTTTAGGCGGGGGGTTGTCTTTCTTT
CDR3 protein: CASSLGGGLSFF

J gene: TRBJ1-2
D gene: TRBD1
clone size: .
V gene: TRBV29-1
CDR3 DNA: TGCAGCGTCGATGGACAGGGAAATGGCTACACCTTC
CDR3 protein: CSVDGQGNGYTF

J gene: TRBJ2-5
D gene: TRBD2
clone size: .
V gene: TRBV11-2
CDR3 DNA: TGTGCCAGCAGCTTGGCGGGAGGGGGCCAAGAGACCCAGTACTTC
CDR3 protein: CASSLAGGGQETQYF

J gene: TRBJ2-2
D gene: .
clone size: .
V gene: TRBV2
CDR3 DNA: TGTGCCAGCAGATGGACAGTTACCGGGGAGCTGTTTTTT
CDR3 protein: CASRWTVTGELFF

J gene: TRBJ2-7
D gene: TRBD1
clone size: .
V gene: TRBV9
CDR3 DNA: TGTGCCAGCAGCCCTTCGACAGGGGCCTCCTACGAGCAGTACTTC
CDR3 protein: CASSPSTGASYEQYF

J gene: TRBJ2-5
D gene: .
clone size: .
V gene: TRBV3-1/TRBV3-2
CDR3 DNA: TGTGCCAGCAGCCAGTCCTACCAAGAGACCCAGTACTTC
CDR3 protein: CASSQSYQETQYF

J gene: TRBJ2-7
D gene: TRBD1
clone size: .
V gene: TRBV2
CDR3 DNA: TGTGCCAGCAGTGACCCCCAGGGGGCCTACGAGCAGTACTTC
CDR3 protein: CASSDPQGAYEQYF

J gene: TRBJ2-7
D gene: TRBD1
clone size: .
V gene: TRBV10-2
CDR3 DNA: TGCGCCAGTTCTAACCACAGGGGTTGGTACGAGCAGTACTTC
CDR3 protein: CASSNHRGWYEQYF

J gene: TRBJ2-3
D gene: .
clone size: .
V gene: TRBV10-3
CDR3 DNA: TGTGCCATTAGGACTGGTTCAGATACGCAGTATTTT
CDR3 protein: CAIRTGSDTQYF

J gene: TRBJ1-2
D gene: TRBD1
clone size: .
V gene: TRBV5-1
CDR3 DNA: TGCGCCAGCAGCCGCGGACAGGGGAGAGGCTACACCTTC
CDR3 protein: CASSRGQGRGYTF

J gene: TRBJ2-3
D gene: TRBD2
clone size: few
V gene: TRBV2
CDR3 DNA: TGTGCCAGCAGTGAACTGATTTTTAGCGGGAGGGCGTCCACAGATACGCAGTATTTT
CDR3 protein: CASSELIFSGRASTDTQYF

J gene: TRBJ1-3
D gene: .
clone size: .
V gene: TRBV6-5
CDR3 DNA: TGTGCCAGCAAAGTTGTGGCAAGTGGAAACACCATATATTTT
CDR3 protein: CASKVVASGNTIYF

J gene: TRBJ2-7
D gene: .
clone size: few
V gene: TRBV6-2/TRBV6-3
CDR3 DNA: TGTGCCAGCAGTAAACACGGGGGGCTGTTGGACGAGCAGTACTTC
CDR3 protein: CASSKHGGLLDEQYF

J gene: TRBJ1-3
D gene: TRBD1
clone size: .
V gene: TRBV18
CDR3 DNA: TGTGCCAGCTCACCCACCACAGGGGGCAGCTCTGGAAACACCATATATTTT
CDR3 protein: CASSPTTGGSSGNTIYF

J gene: TRBJ2-7
D gene: TRBD2
clone size: .
V gene: TRBV4-1
CDR3 DNA: TGCGCCAGCAGCCAAGATACTAGCGGGAGGTCCCACGAGCAGTACTTC
CDR3 protein: CASSQDTSGRSHEQYF

J gene: TRBJ2-1
D gene: .
clone size: .
V gene: TRBV13
CDR3 DNA: TGTGCCAGCAGCCGACTGGAGAGGGCCCTCAACAATGAGCAGTTCTTC
CDR3 protein: CASSRLERALNNEQFF

J gene: TRBJ2-2
D gene: TRBD2
clone size: once
V gene: TRBV7-9
CDR3 DNA: TGTGCCAGCAGCCCCCCGGGTCTAGCGGGAGCCGGGGAGCTGTTTTTT
CDR3 protein: CASSPPGLAGAGELFF

J gene: TRBJ2-7
D gene: TRBD1
clone size: .
V gene: TRBV27
CDR3 DNA: TGTGCCAGCAGTTCGGGGGACAGGGGACTCTACGAGCAGTACTTC
CDR3 protein: CASSSGDRGLYEQYF

J gene: TRBJ1-4
D gene: .
clone size: .
V gene: TRBV7-9
CDR3 DNA: TGTGCCATTGGCTCCCGCAGGTTTGTAACTAATGAAAAACTGTTTTTT
CDR3 protein: CAIGSRRFVTNEKLFF

J gene: TRBJ2-4
D gene: TRBD1
clone size: .
V gene: TRBV5-5
CDR3 DNA: TGTGCCAGCAGCACGGGACAGGGATGGGACATTCAGTACTTC
CDR3 protein: CASSTGQGWDIQYF

J gene: TRBJ2-1
D gene: .
clone size: .
V gene: TRBV20-1
CDR3 DNA: TGCAGTGCTAGTCCTCAGAAGGGAGCCTACAATGAGCAGTTCTTC
CDR3 protein: CSASPQKGAYNEQFF

J gene: TRBJ1-1
D gene: .
clone size: .
V gene: TRBV6-5
CDR3 DNA: TGTGCCAGCAGGCACGGAGGAAAGAACACTGAAGCTTTCTTT
CDR3 protein: CASRHGGKNTEAFF